The entry that follows covers one T cell receptor (beta chain) sequence. The data derive from a study of technical replicates of blood from several donors. Sequenced by immunoSEQ multiplex PCR; TCRdb stores in-frame clones only, minus some. This sample has approximately 18,000 clones, with under 90% found just once. After removal of 4 bases from V and 3 bases from J, the junction contained 7 bases not matched to a gene. The CDR3 spans 14 residues. In germline, CDR1 is SGHDT, CDR2 YYEEEE. This TCR came from a human donor in good health. Some clones in this sample may be carry-over from other donors' samples. Sequenced material: PBMCs. J is TRBJ2-7 and V is TRBV5-6, with 7 bases matching TRBD1. The CDR3 loop reads CASSGWTGVYEQYF. The DNA for the CDR3 is TGTGCCAGCAGCGGGTGGACAGGCGTCTACGAGCAGTACTTC.